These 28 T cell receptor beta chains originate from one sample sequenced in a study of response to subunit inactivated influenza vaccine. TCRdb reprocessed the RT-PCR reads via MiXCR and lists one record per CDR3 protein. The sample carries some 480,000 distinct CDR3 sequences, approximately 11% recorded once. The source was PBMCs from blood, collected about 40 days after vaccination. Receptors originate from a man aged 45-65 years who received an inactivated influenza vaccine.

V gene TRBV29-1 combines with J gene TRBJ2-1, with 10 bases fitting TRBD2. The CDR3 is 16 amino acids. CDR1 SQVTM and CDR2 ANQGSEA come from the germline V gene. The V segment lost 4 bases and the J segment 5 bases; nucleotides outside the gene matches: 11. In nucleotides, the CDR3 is TGCAGCGTTGTGGATTCGGGAAGCGGGAGGGACAATGAGCAGTTCTTC. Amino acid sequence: CSVVDSGSGRDNEQFF.

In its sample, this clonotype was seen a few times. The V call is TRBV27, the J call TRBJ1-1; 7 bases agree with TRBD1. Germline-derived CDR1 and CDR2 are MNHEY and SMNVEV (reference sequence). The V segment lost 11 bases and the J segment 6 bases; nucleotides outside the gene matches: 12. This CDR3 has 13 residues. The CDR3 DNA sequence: TGTGCCGGACGAACAGGGGTTATGGCTGAAGCTTTCTTT. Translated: CAGRTGVMAEAFF.

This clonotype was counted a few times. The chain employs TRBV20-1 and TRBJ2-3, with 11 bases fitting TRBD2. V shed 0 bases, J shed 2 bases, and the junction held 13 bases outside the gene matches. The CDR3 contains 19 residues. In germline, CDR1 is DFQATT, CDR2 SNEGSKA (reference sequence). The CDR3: CSARDPKPTSGADTDTQYF. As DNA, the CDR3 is TGCAGTGCTAGAGATCCCAAACCGACTAGCGGGGCCGACACAGATACGCAGTATTTT.

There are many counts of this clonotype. The CDR3 coding sequence is TGCGCCAGCAGCCAGATGGACAGCATCTCTGGAAACACCATATATTTT. It codes for CASSQMDSISGNTIYF. This chain connects TRBV4-3 to TRBJ1-3; perhaps TRBD1 as D (6 bases). The CDR3 has 16 residues. Trimming stripped 3 bases from V and 0 bases from J, with 12 bases between. The germline V gene encodes CDR1 LGHNA and CDR2 YSLEER.

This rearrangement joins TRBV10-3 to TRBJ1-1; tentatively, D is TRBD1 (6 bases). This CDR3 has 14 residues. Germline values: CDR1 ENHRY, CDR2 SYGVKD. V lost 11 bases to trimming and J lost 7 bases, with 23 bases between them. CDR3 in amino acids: CAAHGPGGANEAFF. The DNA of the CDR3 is TGTGCCGCCCACGGGCCGGGGGGCGCGAATGAAGCTTTCTTT.

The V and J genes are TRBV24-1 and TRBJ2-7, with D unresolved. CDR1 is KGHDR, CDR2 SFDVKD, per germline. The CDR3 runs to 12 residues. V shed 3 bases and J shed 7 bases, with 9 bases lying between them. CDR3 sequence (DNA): TGTGCCACCAGTGATGCCGAGAGGGAGCAGTACTTC. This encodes CATSDAEREQYF.

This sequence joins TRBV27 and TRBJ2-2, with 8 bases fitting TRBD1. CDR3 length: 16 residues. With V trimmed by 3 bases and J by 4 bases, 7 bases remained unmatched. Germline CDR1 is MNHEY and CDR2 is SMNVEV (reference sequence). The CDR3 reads CASSFVSGGGTGELFF. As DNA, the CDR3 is TGTGCCAGCAGTTTTGTGTCAGGGGGCGGCACCGGGGAGCTGTTTTTT.

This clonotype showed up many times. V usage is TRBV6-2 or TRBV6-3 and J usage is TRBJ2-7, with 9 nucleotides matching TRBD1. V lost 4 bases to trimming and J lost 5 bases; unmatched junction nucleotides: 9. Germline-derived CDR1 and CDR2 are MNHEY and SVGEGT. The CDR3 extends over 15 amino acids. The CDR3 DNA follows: TGTGCCAGCAGTTCCAGGAACAGGGGGCTGAACGAGCAGTACTTC. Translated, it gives CASSSRNRGLNEQYF.

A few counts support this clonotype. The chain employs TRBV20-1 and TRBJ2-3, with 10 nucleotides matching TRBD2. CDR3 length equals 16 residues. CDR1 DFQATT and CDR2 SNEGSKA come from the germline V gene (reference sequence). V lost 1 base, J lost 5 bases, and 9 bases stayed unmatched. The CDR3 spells CSARGRPVAGGDTQYF. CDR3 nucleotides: TGCAGTGCTAGAGGTCGCCCGGTAGCGGGGGGAGATACGCAGTATTTT.

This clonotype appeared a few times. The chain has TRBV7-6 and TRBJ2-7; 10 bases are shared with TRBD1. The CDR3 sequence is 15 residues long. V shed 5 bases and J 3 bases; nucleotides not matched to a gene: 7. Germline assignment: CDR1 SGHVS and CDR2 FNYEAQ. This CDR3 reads CASSRAGTGDYEQYF. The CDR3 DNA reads TGTGCCAGCAGCCGAGCCGGGACAGGGGACTACGAGCAGTACTTC.

The CDR3, as DNA: TGTGCCAGCAGTTCCCCAGGGTCCAATCTTGGGTCACCCCTCCACTTT. Protein: CASSSPGSNLGSPLHF. The V gene is TRBV12-3 or TRBV12-4, the J gene TRBJ1-6, with D perhaps TRBD1 (5 bases). Trimming stripped 4 bases from V and 10 bases from J, with 20 bases between. The CDR3 loop spans 16 amino acids.

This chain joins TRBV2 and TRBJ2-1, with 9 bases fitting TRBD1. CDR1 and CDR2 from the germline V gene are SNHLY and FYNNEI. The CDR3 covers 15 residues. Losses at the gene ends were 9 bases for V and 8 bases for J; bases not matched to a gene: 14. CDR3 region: CASRPGTGTSDEQFF. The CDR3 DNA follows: TGTGCCAGTAGGCCCGGGACAGGGACAAGCGATGAGCAGTTCTTC. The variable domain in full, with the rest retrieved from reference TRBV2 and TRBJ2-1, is EPEVTQTPSHQVTQMGQEVILRCVPISNHLYFYWYRQILGQKVEFLVSFYNNEISEKSEIFDDQFSVERPDGSNFTLKIRSTKLEDSAMYFCASRPGTGTSDEQFFGPGTRLTVL.

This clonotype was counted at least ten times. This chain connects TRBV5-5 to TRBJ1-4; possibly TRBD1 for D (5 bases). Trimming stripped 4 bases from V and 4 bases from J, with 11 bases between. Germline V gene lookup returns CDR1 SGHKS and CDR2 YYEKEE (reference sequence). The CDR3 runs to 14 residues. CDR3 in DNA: TGTGCCAGCAGCCGGGGCAGGGATAATGAAAAACTGTTTTTT. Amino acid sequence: CASSRGRDNEKLFF.

As DNA, the CDR3 is TGCAGCGTTGACCGGGGGGGGGGCACAGATACGCAGTATTTT. Translating it yields CSVDRGGGTDTQYF. V gene TRBV29-1 combines with J gene TRBJ2-3, with 8 bases identical to TRBD2. There are 14 residues in the CDR3. The germline V gene encodes CDR1 SQVTM and CDR2 ANQGSEA. With V trimmed by 3 bases and J by 1 base, 3 bases remained unmatched.

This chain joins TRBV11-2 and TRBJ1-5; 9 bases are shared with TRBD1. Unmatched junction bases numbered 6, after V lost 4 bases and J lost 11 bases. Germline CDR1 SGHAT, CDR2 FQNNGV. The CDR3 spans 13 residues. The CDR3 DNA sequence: TGTGCCAGCAGCTGGGGACAGGGACTGGCCCAGCATTTT. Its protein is CASSWGQGLAQHF.

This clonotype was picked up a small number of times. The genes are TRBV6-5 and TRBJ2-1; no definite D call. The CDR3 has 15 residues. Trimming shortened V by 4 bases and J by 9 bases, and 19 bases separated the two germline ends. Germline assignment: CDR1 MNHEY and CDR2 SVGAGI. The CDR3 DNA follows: TGTGCCAGCAGTTCCACGACCGCGAAGAGCAGTGAGCAGTTCTTC. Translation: CASSSTTAKSSEQFF.

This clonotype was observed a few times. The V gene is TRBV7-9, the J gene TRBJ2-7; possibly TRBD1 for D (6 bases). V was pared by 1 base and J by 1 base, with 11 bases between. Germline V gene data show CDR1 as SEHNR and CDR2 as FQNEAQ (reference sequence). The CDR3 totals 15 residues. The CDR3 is CASSLEEGQSYEQYF. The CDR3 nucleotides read TGTGCCAGCAGCTTAGAGGAAGGACAGTCCTACGAGCAGTACTTC.

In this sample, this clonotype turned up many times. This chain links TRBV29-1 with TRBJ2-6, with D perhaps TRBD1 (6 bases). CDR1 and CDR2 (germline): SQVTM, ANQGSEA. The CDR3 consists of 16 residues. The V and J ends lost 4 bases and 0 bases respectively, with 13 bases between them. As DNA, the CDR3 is TGCAGCGTTGGAGGACAGTCTGACTCTGGGGCCAACGTCCTGACTTTC. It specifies CSVGGQSDSGANVLTF.

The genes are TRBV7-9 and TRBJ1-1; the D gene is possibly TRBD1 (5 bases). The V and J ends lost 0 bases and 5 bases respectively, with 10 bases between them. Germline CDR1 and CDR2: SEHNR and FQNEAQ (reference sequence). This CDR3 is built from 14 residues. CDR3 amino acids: CASSLAREGTEAFF. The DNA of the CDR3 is TGTGCCAGCAGCTTAGCGAGGGAGGGGACTGAAGCTTTCTTT. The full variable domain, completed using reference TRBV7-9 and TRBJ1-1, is DTGVSQNPRHKITKRGQNVTFRCDPISEHNRLYWYRQTLGQGPEFLTYFQNEAQLEKSRLLSDRFSAERPKGSFSTLEIQRTEQGDSAMYLCASSLAREGTEAFFGQGTRLTVV.

The CDR3 DNA reads as TGTGCCAGCAGCCAATTTGAAGGGACTGAAGCTTTCTTT. Translated, it gives CASSQFEGTEAFF. The chain is built from TRBV14 and TRBJ1-1; D not certain. The germline V gene has CDR1 SGHDN and CDR2 FVKESK. V was shortened by 2 bases and J by 5 bases, with 9 bases between the two germline ends. The CDR3 is 13 residues long.

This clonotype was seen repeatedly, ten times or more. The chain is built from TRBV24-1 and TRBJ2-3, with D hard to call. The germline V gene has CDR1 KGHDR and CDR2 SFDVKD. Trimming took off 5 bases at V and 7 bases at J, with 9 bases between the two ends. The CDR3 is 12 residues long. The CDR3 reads CATSAGTHTQYF. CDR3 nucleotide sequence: TGTGCCACCAGTGCGGGTACTCATACGCAGTATTTT.

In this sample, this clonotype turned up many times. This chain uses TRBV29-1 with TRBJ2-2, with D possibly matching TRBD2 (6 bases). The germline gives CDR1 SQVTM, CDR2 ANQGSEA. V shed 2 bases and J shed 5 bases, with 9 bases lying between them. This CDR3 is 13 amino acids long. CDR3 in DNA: TGCAGCGTTGAACGGGACTCAACCGGGGAGCTGTTTTTT. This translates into CSVERDSTGELFF.

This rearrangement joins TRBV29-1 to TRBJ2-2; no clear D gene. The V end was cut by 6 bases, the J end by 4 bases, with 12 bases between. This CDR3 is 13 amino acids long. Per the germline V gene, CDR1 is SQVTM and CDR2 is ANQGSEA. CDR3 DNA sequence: TGCAGCGTACGAAAGGATTTCACCGGGGAGCTGTTTTTT. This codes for CSVRKDFTGELFF.

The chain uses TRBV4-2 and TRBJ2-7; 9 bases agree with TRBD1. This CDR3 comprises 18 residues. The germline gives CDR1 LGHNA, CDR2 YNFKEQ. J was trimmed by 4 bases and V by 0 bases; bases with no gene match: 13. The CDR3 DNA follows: TGTGCCAGCAGCCAAGAATTGGGGACAGGGAGTTCGTGGTACGAGCAGTACTTC. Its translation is CASSQELGTGSSWYEQYF.

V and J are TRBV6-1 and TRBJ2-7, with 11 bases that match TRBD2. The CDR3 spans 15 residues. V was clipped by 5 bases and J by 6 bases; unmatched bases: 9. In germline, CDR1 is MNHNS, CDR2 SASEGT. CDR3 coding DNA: TGTGCCAGCAGTAGGCCTAGCGGGAGGCTGGGCGAGCAGTACTTC. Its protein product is CASSRPSGRLGEQYF.

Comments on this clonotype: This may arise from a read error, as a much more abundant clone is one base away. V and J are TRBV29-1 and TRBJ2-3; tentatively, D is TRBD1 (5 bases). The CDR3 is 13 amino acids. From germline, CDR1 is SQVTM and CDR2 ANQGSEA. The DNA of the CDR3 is TGCAGCGTTGCCGGCAGGGCCACAGTTACGCAGTATTTT. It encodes CSVAGRATVTQYF.

The CDR3 region is CASSPGLAGGNTQYF. The CDR3 DNA reads as TGTGCCAGCAGCCCCGGACTAGCGGGTGGGAATACGCAGTATTTT. This rearrangement joins TRBV7-2 to TRBJ2-3; 11 positions match TRBD2. The germline V gene has CDR1 SGHTA and CDR2 FQGNSA. The V gene end was trimmed by 5 bases and the J gene end by 7 bases; junction bases not matched to a gene: 8. The CDR3 is 15 amino acids. Full variable domain (outside the CDR3, taken from reference TRBV7-2 and TRBJ2-3): GAGVSQSPSNKVTEKGKDVELRCDPISGHTALYWYRQSLGQGLEFLIYFQGNSAPDKSGLPSDRFSAERTGGSVSTLTIQRTQQEDSAVYLCASSPGLAGGNTQYFGPGTRLTVL.

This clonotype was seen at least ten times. CDR3 nucleotide sequence: TGCGCCAGCAGCTTGGGACACGGTGTCATAGAGCAGTACTTC. Protein product: CASSLGHGVIEQYF. The gene calls are TRBV5-1 and TRBJ2-7; D is ambiguous. CDR1 and CDR2 from the germline V gene are SGHRS and YFSETQ. The CDR3 is 14 residues long. V was shortened by 0 bases and J by 7 bases, with 14 bases between the two germline ends. Looking up the rest from reference TRBV5-1 and TRBJ2-7 gives the full variable domain: KAGVTQTPRYLIKTRGQQVTLSCSPISGHRSVSWYQQTPGQGLQFLFEYFSETQRNKGNFPGRFSGRQFSNSRSEMNVSTLELGDSALYLCASSLGHGVIEQYFGPGTRLTVT.